This TCR beta chain is from a study of graft-versus-host responses after intestinal transplantation. Findings and limits, study-wide: GvH clones were found in recipient marrow; some appeared first in ileum or blood. Circulating GvH clones peaking coincided with falling HvG clones soon after transplant.

Here immunoSEQ multiplex PCR was the method, and the copy in TCRdb shows in-frame clones only, minus some. In the table there are some 70,000 clones, over 75% of which are singletons. As regards this clone: Its specificity is unknown.

The CDR3 consists of 18 residues. Germline assignment: CDR1 LNHDA and CDR2 SQIVND (reference sequence). The V gene end was trimmed by 2 bases and the J gene end by 5 bases; junction bases not matched to a gene: 10. The sequence was obtained from a human donor who was the organ donor for an intestinal transplant. The V gene is TRBV19, the J gene TRBJ1-5; 12 nucleotides line up with TRBD1. Sequences were derived from unstimulated CD8+ T cells sorted from spleen or lymph node cells, sampled before transplant. CDR3 DNA sequence: TGTGCCAGTAGTATAAACCCGCCTGGGACAGGGGGCTATCAGCCCCAGCATTTT. Its translation: CASSINPPGTGGYQPQHF.